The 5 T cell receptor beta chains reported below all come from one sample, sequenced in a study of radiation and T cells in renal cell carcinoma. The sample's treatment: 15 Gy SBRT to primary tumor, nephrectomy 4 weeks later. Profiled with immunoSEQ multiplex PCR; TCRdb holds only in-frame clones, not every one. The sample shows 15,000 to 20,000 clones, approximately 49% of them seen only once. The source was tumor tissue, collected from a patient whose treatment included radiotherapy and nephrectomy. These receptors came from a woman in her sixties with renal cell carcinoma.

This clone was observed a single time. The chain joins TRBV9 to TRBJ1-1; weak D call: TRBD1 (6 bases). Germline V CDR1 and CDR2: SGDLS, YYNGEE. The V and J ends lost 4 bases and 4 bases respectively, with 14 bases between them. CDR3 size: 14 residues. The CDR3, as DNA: TGTGCCAGCAGCTCTCAGGGGATCTCCACTGAAGCTTTCTTT. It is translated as CASSSQGISTEAFF. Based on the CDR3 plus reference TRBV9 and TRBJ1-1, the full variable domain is DSGVTQTPKHLITATGQRVTLRCSPRSGDLSVYWYQQSLDQGLQFLIQYYNGEERAKGNILERFSAQQFPDLHSELNLSSLELGDSALYFCASSSQGISTEAFFGQGTRLTVV.

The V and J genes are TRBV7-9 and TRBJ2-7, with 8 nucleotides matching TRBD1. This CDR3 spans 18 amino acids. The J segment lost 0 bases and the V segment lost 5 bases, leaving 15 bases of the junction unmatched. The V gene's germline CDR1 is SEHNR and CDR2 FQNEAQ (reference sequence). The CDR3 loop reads CASSPFTAGTGSSYEQYF. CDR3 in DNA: TGTGCCAGCAGCCCGTTCACAGCCGGGACAGGAAGCTCCTACGAGCAGTACTTC. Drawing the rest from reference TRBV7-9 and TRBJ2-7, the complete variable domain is DTGVSQNPRHKITKRGQNVTFRCDPISEHNRLYWYRQTLGQGPEFLTYFQNEAQLEKSRLLSDRFSAERPKGSFSTLEIQRTEQGDSAMYLCASSPFTAGTGSSYEQYFGPGTRLTVT.

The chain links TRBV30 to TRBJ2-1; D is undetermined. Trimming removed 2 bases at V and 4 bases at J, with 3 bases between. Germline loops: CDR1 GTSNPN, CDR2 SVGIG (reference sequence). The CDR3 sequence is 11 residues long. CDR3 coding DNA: TGTGCCTGGAGTAAGTACAATGAGCAGTTCTTC. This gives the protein CAWSKYNEQFF.

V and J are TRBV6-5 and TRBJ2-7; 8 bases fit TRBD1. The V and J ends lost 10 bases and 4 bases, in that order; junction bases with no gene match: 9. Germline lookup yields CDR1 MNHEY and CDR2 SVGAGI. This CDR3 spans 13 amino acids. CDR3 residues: CAINQDRDYEQYF. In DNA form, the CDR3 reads TGTGCCATCAACCAGGACAGGGATTACGAGCAGTACTTC.

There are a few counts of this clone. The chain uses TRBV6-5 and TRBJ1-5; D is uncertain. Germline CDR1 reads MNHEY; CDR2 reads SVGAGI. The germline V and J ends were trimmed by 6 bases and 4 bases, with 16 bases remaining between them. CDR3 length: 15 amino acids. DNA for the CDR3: TGTGCCAGCAGCGTAGGGCCCAGGACGAATCAGCCCCAGCATTTT. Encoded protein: CASSVGPRTNQPQHF.